Below are 16 T cell receptor beta chains sequenced from a single sample in a study of cytomegalovirus exposure and HLA in healthy donors. Primers: 60 Vbeta forward and 13 Jbeta reverse. TCRdb's table, derived via immunoSEQ multiplex PCR, lists solely in-frame clones and lacks some. The table shows around 170,000 clones, with 75% to 90% occurring only once. The sample taken for sequencing was PBMCs. All receptors come from a woman in her 50s in good health and CMV-seropositive.

The J gene is TRBJ2-3, the V gene TRBV6-5; a possible D gene is TRBD2 (7 bases). Between the trimmed V and J ends, which lost 5 bases and 4 bases, there was a span of 13 bases. CDR3 length: 14 amino acids. CDR1 and CDR2 from the germline V gene are MNHEY and SVGAGI. As DNA, the CDR3 is TGTGCCAGCAGTCCGGGGGGCCTCCCAGATACGCAGTATTTT. This translates into CASSPGGLPDTQYF.

This clone was recorded a few times. V and J are TRBV27 and TRBJ2-7, with unresolved D. The germline CDR1 and CDR2 sequences are MNHEY and SMNVEV (reference sequence). V was cut by 6 bases and J by 2 bases, with 5 bases left in between. The CDR3 loop spans 11 amino acids. The CDR3 spells CASSGAYEQYF. In nucleotides, the CDR3 is TGTGCCAGCAGCGGAGCCTACGAGCAGTACTTC.

The V and J genes are TRBV19 and TRBJ2-7; perhaps TRBD2 as D (5 bases). The germline V and J ends were trimmed by 3 bases and 2 bases, with 11 bases remaining between them. The CDR3 loop spans 14 amino acids. Germline lookup yields CDR1 LNHDA and CDR2 SQIVND (reference sequence). As DNA, the CDR3 is TGTGCCAGTAGTATCGGGGAGCTTACCTACGAGCAGTACTTC. This translates into CASSIGELTYEQYF.

The chain carries TRBV28 and TRBJ1-3; D gene unclear. Trimming removed 3 bases at V and 3 bases at J, with 12 bases between. CDR1 and CDR2 (germline): MDHEN, SYDVKM. The CDR3 is made up of 15 amino acids. This chain's CDR3 is CASSFMASHGNTIYF. CDR3 DNA sequence: TGTGCCAGCAGTTTTATGGCTTCTCATGGAAACACCATATATTTT.

This clone has a single count. Within the sample, other DNA sequences also encode this same CDR3. The CDR3 coding sequence is TGTGCCAGCAGCTCCGGACTAGCGGGCACAGATACGCAGTATTTT. Protein sequence: CASSSGLAGTDTQYF. The chain employs TRBV7-3 and TRBJ2-3; 10 bases line up with TRBD2. The CDR3 is 15 amino acids. CDR1 and CDR2 from the germline V gene are SGHTA and FQGTGA. Trimming cost V 4 bases and J 1 base; bases outside gene matches: 2. Filled out from reference TRBV7-3 and TRBJ2-3, the complete variable domain reads GAGVSQTPSNKVTEKGKYVELRCDPISGHTALYWYRQSLGQGPEFLIYFQGTGAADDSGLPNDRFFAVRPEGSVSTLKIQRTERGDSAVYLCASSSGLAGTDTQYFGPGTRLTVL.

This chain connects TRBV11-2 to TRBJ2-2; 8 nucleotides agree with TRBD1. The CDR3 spans 15 residues. Germline lookup yields CDR1 SGHAT and CDR2 FQNNGV. Unmatched junction bases numbered 2, after V lost 5 bases and J lost 0 bases. The CDR3 region is CASSRTGTNTGELFF. The CDR3, as DNA: TGTGCCAGCAGCAGGACAGGGACGAACACCGGGGAGCTGTTTTTT. Filled out from reference TRBV11-2 and TRBJ2-2, the complete variable domain reads EAGVAQSPRYKIIEKRQSVAFWCNPISGHATLYWYQQILGQGPKLLIQFQNNGVVDDSQLPKDRFSAERLKGVDSTLKIQPAKLEDSAVYLCASSRTGTNTGELFFGEGSRLTVL.

The V and J genes are TRBV6-6 and TRBJ2-7; D might be TRBD2 (5 bases). The CDR3 has 15 amino acids. The V and J ends lost 6 bases and 4 bases respectively, with 19 bases between them. Germline CDR1 and CDR2: MNHNY and SVGAGI (reference sequence). The CDR3 nucleotides are TGTGCCAGCAGACCACCGGGAAACTTTGGGTACGAGCAGTACTTC. As protein: CASRPPGNFGYEQYF.

The rearrangement links TRBV18 to TRBJ1-4; 8 bases match TRBD1. Germline loops: CDR1 KGHSH, CDR2 LQKENI. V trimming: 4 bases; J trimming: 4 bases; junction bases outside the gene matches: 5. The CDR3 runs 15 residues. Here the CDR3 DNA reads TGTGCCAGCTCACGGGGACAGGCTCTTAATGAAAAACTGTTTTTT. Amino acids: CASSRGQALNEKLFF. The full variable domain, its missing parts supplied by reference TRBV18 and TRBJ1-4, is NAGVMQNPRHLVRRRGQEARLRCSPMKGHSHVYWYRQLPEEGLKFMVYLQKENIIDESGMPKERFSAEFPKEGPSILRIQQVVRGDSAAYFCASSRGQALNEKLFFGSGTQLSVL.

The gene calls are TRBV6-6 and TRBJ2-5; D remains ambiguous. The J call could be wrong; TRBJ2-7 is a better fit for the DNA end. CDR1 is MNHNY, CDR2 SVGAGI, per germline (reference sequence). The CDR3 is made up of 12 amino acids. The CDR3 nucleotides read TGTGCCAGCAGTCAGGTGGCCTACGAGCAGTACTTC. Amino acid sequence: CASSQVAYEQYF.

V gene TRBV7-2 combines with J gene TRBJ2-3; 9 positions agree with TRBD2. This CDR3 has 15 amino acids. V trimming: 8 bases; J trimming: 1 base; junction bases outside the gene matches: 7. Germline V gene sequence: CDR1 SGHTA, CDR2 FQGNSA. CDR3 coding DNA: TGTGCCAGCGCCAAGGCTAGCGGGGGCACAGATACGCAGTATTTT. This sequence encodes CASAKASGGTDTQYF.

This chain joins TRBV9 and TRBJ1-2; 12 bases map to TRBD1. The trim removed 3 bases at V and 4 bases at J, leaving 13 bases unmatched. This CDR3 is built from 18 residues. Germline-derived CDR1 and CDR2 are SGDLS and YYNGEE. The CDR3 sequence is CASSGQPGQGATSYGYTF. CDR3 DNA sequence: TGTGCCAGCAGCGGCCAACCGGGACAGGGGGCTACGAGCTATGGCTACACCTTC.

V is TRBV4-1 and J is TRBJ2-5; 10 nucleotides agree with TRBD2. With 0 bases clipped from V and 4 bases from J, the junction kept 8 bases outside the gene matches. The CDR3 contains 17 residues. Germline CDR1 reads MGHRA; CDR2 reads YSYEKL. For the CDR3, the DNA is TGCGCCAGCAGCCAAGATGTGGAGCGGGGGGGCTCAGAGACCCAGTACTTC. Translating it yields CASSQDVERGGSETQYF.

This rearrangement joins TRBV18 to TRBJ2-5; 7 bases agree with TRBD1. Losses at the gene ends were 2 bases for V and 7 bases for J; bases not matched to a gene: 13. Germline V gene sequence: CDR1 KGHSH, CDR2 LQKENI. The CDR3 loop spans 16 amino acids. This CDR3 is CASSPTEQGPGGTQYF. The DNA of the CDR3 is TGTGCCAGCTCACCAACAGAACAGGGGCCAGGGGGGACCCAGTACTTC. The full variable domain, in which reference TRBV18 and TRBJ2-5 provide the parts outside the CDR3, is NAGVMQNPRHLVRRRGQEARLRCSPMKGHSHVYWYRQLPEEGLKFMVYLQKENIIDESGMPKERFSAEFPKEGPSILRIQQVVRGDSAAYFCASSPTEQGPGGTQYFGPGTRLLVL.

The V and J genes are TRBV30 and TRBJ2-7; 9 bases match TRBD2. V lost 3 bases and J lost 4; bases outside the gene matches: 7. The CDR3 is 14 residues long. CDR1 and CDR2 (germline): GTSNPN, SVGIG (reference sequence). In nucleotides, the CDR3 is TGTGCCTGGAGGGGGGCTAGCGGGGTTTACGAGCAGTACTTC. Residues: CAWRGASGVYEQYF.

The chain couples TRBV10-2 to TRBJ2-7; D might be TRBD1 (6 bases). CDR1 and CDR2 (germline): WSHSY, SAAADI. V was shortened by 0 bases and J by 2 bases, with 14 bases between the two germline ends. CDR3 length: 16 residues. The CDR3 protein is CASSESRGGLTYEQYF. The CDR3, as DNA: TGCGCCAGCAGTGAGTCGAGAGGGGGTCTAACCTACGAGCAGTACTTC.

CDR3 loop: CASSSTSEGLTSTDTQYF. In DNA, the CDR3 is TGTGCCAGCAGTTCTACCTCCGAGGGACTAACTAGCACAGATACGCAGTATTTT. The chain carries TRBV27 and TRBJ2-3; 7 nucleotides agree with TRBD2. Germline trimming cut 4 bases from V and 0 bases from J; bases unmatched to any gene: 13. This CDR3 has 18 amino acids. The germline V gene encodes CDR1 MNHEY and CDR2 SMNVEV (reference sequence).